Following are 28 T cell receptor beta chains from one sample sequenced in a study of neurological immune-mediated disorders. TCRdb re-derived calls from the 5' RACE reads in MiXCR, one entry per CDR3 protein. This sample has about 20,000 distinct CDR3 sequences; about 15% occur once, and the top ten carry roughly 15%. The sample comprised PBMCs. The receptors were sampled from a female donor with HTLV-1-associated myelopathy (HAM/TSP).

This clonotype has a count of ten or more. The gene calls are TRBV5-1 and TRBJ2-3, with 8 nucleotides matching TRBD2. The junction had 2 bases not matched to a gene; V was cut back by 0 bases and J by 2 bases. This CDR3 has 15 amino acids. Germline values: CDR1 SGHRS, CDR2 YFSETQ. The CDR3: CASSLGAGATDTQYF. The CDR3 DNA reads TGCGCCAGCAGCTTGGGAGCGGGAGCCACAGATACGCAGTATTTT.

This clonotype appeared many times. The chain joins TRBV21-1 to TRBJ1-3; the DNA was not used to check the table's D call, TRBD1. TRBV21-1 is flagged as a pseudogene. The CDR3 length is 19 residues. The CDR3 DNA is TGTGCCAGCAGCAAGTTAGAACAGGGTGAGGATTACTCTGGAAACACCATATATTTT. Translating it yields CASSKLEQGEDYSGNTIYF.

The table lists this clonotype with many counts. The rearrangement uses TRBV4-3 and TRBJ2-3; 10 nucleotides line up with TRBD1. This CDR3 region has 18 residues. The V segment lost 3 bases and the J segment 0 bases; nucleotides outside the gene matches: 9. Germline CDR1 reads LGHNA; CDR2 reads YSLEER. For the CDR3, the DNA is TGCGCCAGCAGCCACGCAACCTCGACAGGGGGCAGCACAGATACGCAGTATTTT. Translating gives CASSHATSTGGSTDTQYF.

This clonotype was counted ten times or more. The chain uses TRBV6-2 or TRBV6-3 and TRBJ2-1; 7 bases are a match to TRBD1. The trim removed 7 bases at V and 6 bases at J, leaving 15 bases unmatched. This CDR3 region has 16 residues. The germline gives CDR1 MNHEY, CDR2 SVGEGT. CDR3 amino acids: CASTYDRERTRNEQFF. Written as DNA, the CDR3 is TGTGCCAGCACATATGACAGGGAAAGGACACGCAATGAGCAGTTCTTC.

This clonotype appeared many times. V and J are TRBV11-1 and TRBJ2-1, with TRBD2 identical over 10 bases. V lost 1 base, J lost 8 bases, and 8 bases stayed unmatched. The CDR3 has 16 amino acids. CDR1 is SGHAT and CDR2 is FQDESV in the germline V gene (reference sequence). The DNA for the CDR3 is TGTGCCAGCAGCTTAGTACCTAGCGGGAGTGGACATGAGCAGTTCTTC. Protein: CASSLVPSGSGHEQFF.

At least ten counts were recorded for this clonotype. The chain employs TRBV5-1 and TRBJ2-2, with D tentatively TRBD1 or TRBD2 (7 bases each). Trimming shortened V by 4 bases and J by 3 bases, and 13 bases separated the two germline ends. The CDR3 has 15 amino acids. The germline CDR1 and CDR2 sequences are SGHRS and YFSETQ. The DNA for the CDR3 is TGCGCCAGCAGCCTGCAGGGGGGGGACACCGGGGAGCTGTTTTTT. This codes for CASSLQGGDTGELFF.

This clonotype was recorded at least ten times. V is TRBV11-2 and J is TRBJ2-5, with 9 bases identical to TRBD1. J gave up 5 bases and V 5 bases, and 3 bases lay outside the gene matches. The CDR3 has 13 amino acids. From germline, CDR1 is SGHAT and CDR2 FQNNGV. As DNA, the CDR3 is TGTGCCAGCAGCCGCGGACAGGGGGAGACCCAGTACTTC. Amino acid sequence: CASSRGQGETQYF.

This clonotype was observed many times. V usage is TRBV29-1 and J usage is TRBJ1-1; 8 bases are a match to TRBD1. Germline lookup yields CDR1 SQVTM and CDR2 ANQGSEA. CDR3 size: 13 residues. The trim removed 5 bases at V and 2 bases at J, leaving 4 bases unmatched. For the CDR3, the DNA is TGCAGCGTTTCGGGACAGGCAAACACTGAAGCTTTCTTT. Amino acids: CSVSGQANTEAFF. The full variable domain, its missing parts supplied by reference TRBV29-1 and TRBJ1-1, is SAVISQKPSRDICQRGTSLTIQCQVDSQVTMMFWYRQQPGQSLTLIATANQGSEATYESGFVIDKFPISRPNLTFSTLTVSNMSPEDSSIYLCSVSGQANTEAFFGQGTRLTVV.

In this sample, this clonotype turned up many times. The chain combines TRBV29-1 with TRBJ2-1, with 9 bases fitting TRBD1. CDR3 length: 23 amino acids. V lost 4 bases, J lost 6 bases, and 34 bases stayed unmatched. In germline, CDR1 is SQVTM, CDR2 ANQGSEA. The CDR3 loop is CSVGPSAGVLGAPWTGAANEQFF. The CDR3 DNA reads TGCAGCGTTGGACCATCGGCGGGGGTGTTAGGGGCGCCGTGGACAGGGGCAGCCAATGAGCAGTTCTTC.

This clonotype was seen many times. The genes are TRBV5-1 and TRBJ1-2; 8 nucleotides align to TRBD1. CDR3 size: 15 residues. With V trimmed by 0 bases and J by 6 bases, 7 bases remained unmatched. Germline values: CDR1 SGHRS, CDR2 YFSETQ. This CDR3 reads CASSLGTGRADGYTF. The DNA of the CDR3 is TGCGCCAGCAGCTTGGGGACAGGGCGCGCGGATGGCTACACCTTC.

This clonotype was observed at least ten times. The V gene is TRBV5-1, the J gene TRBJ1-1; no clear D gene. Germline CDR1 and CDR2: SGHRS and YFSETQ. The CDR3 runs 14 residues. Trimming pared 4 bases from V and 1 base from J, leaving 11 bases between. The CDR3 DNA is TGCGCCAGCAGCCGCCGGACCGAGAACACTGAAGCTTTCTTT. The encoded protein is CASSRRTENTEAFF. The variable domain in full, completed from reference TRBV5-1 and TRBJ1-1, reads KAGVTQTPRYLIKTRGQQVTLSCSPISGHRSVSWYQQTPGQGLQFLFEYFSETQRNKGNFPGRFSGRQFSNSRSEMNVSTLELGDSALYLCASSRRTENTEAFFGQGTRLTVV.

The sample holds many counts of this clonotype. The chain employs TRBV20-1 and TRBJ1-5; D remains ambiguous. The CDR3 runs to 16 residues. With 0 bases removed from V and 0 bases from J, the gap between germline ends came to 12 bases. From germline, CDR1 is DFQATT and CDR2 SNEGSKA (reference sequence). Here the CDR3 reads CSARDPASDSNQPQHF. CDR3 nucleotides: TGCAGTGCTAGAGATCCCGCCAGTGATAGCAATCAGCCCCAGCATTTT.

This clonotype was seen many times. The CDR3 spells CASSETSGRSYEQYF. CDR3 sequence (DNA): TGTGCCAGCAGCGAGACTAGCGGGAGGTCCTACGAGCAGTACTTC. This chain links TRBV5-5 with TRBJ2-7, with 13 bases aligning to TRBD2. Germline assignment: CDR1 SGHKS and CDR2 YYEKEE (reference sequence). V shed 4 bases and J 1 base; nucleotides not matched to a gene: 2. This CDR3 is 15 amino acids long. The variable domain in full, with the rest retrieved from reference TRBV5-5 and TRBJ2-7, is DAGVTQSPTHLIKTRGQQVTLRCSPISGHKSVSWYQQVLGQGPQFIFQYYEKEERGRGNFPDRFSARQFPNYSSELNVNALLLGDSALYLCASSETSGRSYEQYFGPGTRLTVT.

This clonotype has a count of ten or more. This chain uses TRBV5-1 with TRBJ2-6; 8 nucleotides align to TRBD1. Germline V CDR1 and CDR2: SGHRS, YFSETQ. The CDR3 extends over 16 amino acids. V lost 1 base, J lost 11 bases, and 11 bases stayed unmatched. The CDR3 sequence is CASSLFSTGDFDVLTF. The DNA for the CDR3 is TGCGCCAGCAGCTTGTTTTCGACAGGGGACTTCGACGTCCTGACTTTC.

Many counts were recorded for this clonotype. V is TRBV6-5 and J is TRBJ2-7; weak D call: TRBD2 (6 bases). CDR1 is MNHEY and CDR2 is SVGAGI in the germline V gene. This CDR3 contains 11 residues. Trimming took 2 bases from V and 7 from J, leaving 6 bases between them. CDR3 nucleotides: TGTGCCAGCAGTTACAGCGGGGAGCAGTACTTC. This sequence encodes CASSYSGEQYF.

The rearrangement joins TRBV5-1 to TRBJ2-1; 8 bases are a match to TRBD2. V trimming: 3 bases; J trimming: 1 base; junction bases outside the gene matches: 3. The CDR3 spans 15 residues. Germline-derived CDR1 and CDR2 are SGHRS and YFSETQ. As DNA, the CDR3 is TGCGCCAGCAGCTCCTCGGGAGGGTCCTACAATGAGCAGTTCTTC. It translates to CASSSSGGSYNEQFF.

This clonotype showed up many times. The chain combines TRBV20-1 with TRBJ2-1; 11 bases map to TRBD2. Germline trimming cut 6 bases from V and 0 bases from J; bases unmatched to any gene: 16. The germline CDR1 and CDR2 sequences are DFQATT and SNEGSKA (reference sequence). CDR3 length: 19 residues. The CDR3 loop is CSAAPPTSGKLGSYNEQFF. CDR3 DNA sequence: TGCAGTGCCGCACCTCCGACTAGCGGGAAATTAGGCTCCTACAATGAGCAGTTCTTC.

The chain carries TRBV11-1 and TRBJ2-2; D is possibly TRBD2 (6 bases). Trimming removed 2 bases at V and 4 bases at J, with 8 bases between. The germline CDR1 and CDR2 sequences are SGHAT and FQDESV (reference sequence). The CDR3 totals 14 residues. The chain's CDR3 is CASSLRGTTGELFF. In DNA form, the CDR3 reads TGTGCCAGCAGCTTACGCGGGACCACCGGGGAGCTGTTTTTT.

This chain uses TRBV19 with TRBJ1-5; no clear D gene. V was shortened by 6 bases and J by 7 bases, with 22 bases between the two germline ends. CDR3 size: 16 residues. Germline CDR1 reads LNHDA; CDR2 reads SQIVND (reference sequence). CDR3 sequence (DNA): TGTGCCAGTAGCCACGCCCCGGGGATAGCCGGGCAGCCCCAGCATTTT. It specifies CASSHAPGIAGQPQHF.

Ten or more counts support this clonotype. The chain is built from TRBV20-1 and TRBJ2-3; 7 bases match TRBD2. V shed 4 bases, J shed 8 bases, and the junction held 9 bases outside the gene matches. Germline V lookup: CDR1 DFQATT, CDR2 SNEGSKA (reference sequence). The CDR3 totals 13 residues. DNA for the CDR3: TGCAGTGCTAACGAAGCGGGAATCAGTACGCAGTATTTT. It specifies CSANEAGISTQYF.

This clonotype was observed at least ten times. This rearrangement joins TRBV12-3 or TRBV12-4 to TRBJ2-1; 8 bases fit TRBD2. V dropped 2 bases and J dropped 7; count of bases not matched to a gene: 7. The CDR3 contains 15 residues. CDR3 DNA sequence: TGTGCCAGCAGTTTACGGGCGGGGGGTGAGAATGAGCAGTTCTTC. This codes for CASSLRAGGENEQFF.

At least ten counts were recorded for this clonotype. V and J are TRBV5-1 and TRBJ2-1; 8 bases match TRBD1. V lost 3 bases to trimming and J lost 3 bases; unmatched junction nucleotides: 5. CDR1 is SGHRS and CDR2 is YFSETQ in the germline V gene. This CDR3 has 15 residues. Written as DNA, the CDR3 is TGCGCCAGCAGCTCCGACAGGGGAAGCTACAATGAGCAGTTCTTC. Translating gives CASSSDRGSYNEQFF. The complete variable domain, with remaining parts taken from reference TRBV5-1 and TRBJ2-1, reads KAGVTQTPRYLIKTRGQQVTLSCSPISGHRSVSWYQQTPGQGLQFLFEYFSETQRNKGNFPGRFSGRQFSNSRSEMNVSTLELGDSALYLCASSSDRGSYNEQFFGPGTRLTVL.

This chain joins TRBV5-1 and TRBJ2-2, with 8 positions matching TRBD2. CDR3 length: 17 residues. Trimming cost V 0 bases and J 6 bases; bases outside gene matches: 10. Germline V gene lookup returns CDR1 SGHRS and CDR2 YFSETQ. The CDR3 protein is CASSLDPGTRVAGELFF. CDR3 nucleotide sequence: TGCGCCAGCAGCTTGGACCCAGGGACTAGAGTGGCCGGGGAGCTGTTTTTT.

The chain links TRBV3-1 to TRBJ2-4; tentative D call: TRBD2 (6 bases). This CDR3 spans 14 amino acids. Trimming removed 1 base at V and 3 bases at J, with 7 bases between. Germline V lookup: CDR1 LGHDT, CDR2 YNNKEL (reference sequence). CDR3 coding DNA: TGTGCCAGCAGCCAAGGGGACTTCAAAAACATTCAGTACTTC. Its translation is CASSQGDFKNIQYF.

This clonotype was recorded at least ten times. This chain joins TRBV20-1 and TRBJ2-2, with TRBD2 matching over 10 bases. CDR3 size: 16 residues. With 3 bases clipped from V and 7 bases from J, the junction kept 11 bases outside the gene matches. Germline-derived CDR1 and CDR2 are DFQATT and SNEGSKA (reference sequence). CDR3: CSARETSGPMSGELFF. DNA of the CDR3: TGCAGTGCTAGGGAGACTAGCGGGCCTATGAGCGGGGAGCTGTTTTTT.

In its sample, this clonotype was seen many times. This chain uses TRBV7-2 with TRBJ2-3, with D perhaps matching TRBD1 (5 bases). The CDR3 sequence is 15 residues long. V was trimmed by 0 bases and J by 6 bases, leaving 13 bases between them. The germline V gene encodes CDR1 SGHTA and CDR2 FQGNSA. CDR3 protein: CASSLALGRSDTQYF. CDR3 DNA sequence: TGTGCCAGCAGCTTAGCCTTGGGGCGCAGTGATACGCAGTATTTT.

The sample holds many counts of this clonotype. CDR3 region: CASSQDRDGNTIYF. The CDR3 nucleotides are TGTGCCAGCAGCCAAGACCGCGACGGAAACACCATATATTTT. This rearrangement joins TRBV3-1 to TRBJ1-3; D gene uncertain. Trimming took off 0 bases at V and 4 bases at J, with 7 bases between the two ends. This CDR3 spans 14 amino acids. Looked up from germline, CDR1 is LGHDT and CDR2 is YNNKEL (reference sequence).

On this clonotype: A much larger clone differs from this one at a single base, so this may be a read error. Because the CDR3 is missing its conserved closing phenylalanine or tryptophan, this is likely a read error. The chain employs TRBV20-1 and TRBJ2-1, with D maybe TRBD2 (5 bases). Germline CDR1 and CDR2: DFQATT and SNEGSKA (reference sequence). There are 16 residues in the CDR3. Trimming took off 6 bases at V and 0 bases at J, with 18 bases between the two ends. The CDR3 coding sequence is TGCAGTGCCAGCCAGGCGGGCAAAAGCTCCTACAATGAGCAGTTCTAC. Encoded protein: CSASQAGKSSYNEQFY.